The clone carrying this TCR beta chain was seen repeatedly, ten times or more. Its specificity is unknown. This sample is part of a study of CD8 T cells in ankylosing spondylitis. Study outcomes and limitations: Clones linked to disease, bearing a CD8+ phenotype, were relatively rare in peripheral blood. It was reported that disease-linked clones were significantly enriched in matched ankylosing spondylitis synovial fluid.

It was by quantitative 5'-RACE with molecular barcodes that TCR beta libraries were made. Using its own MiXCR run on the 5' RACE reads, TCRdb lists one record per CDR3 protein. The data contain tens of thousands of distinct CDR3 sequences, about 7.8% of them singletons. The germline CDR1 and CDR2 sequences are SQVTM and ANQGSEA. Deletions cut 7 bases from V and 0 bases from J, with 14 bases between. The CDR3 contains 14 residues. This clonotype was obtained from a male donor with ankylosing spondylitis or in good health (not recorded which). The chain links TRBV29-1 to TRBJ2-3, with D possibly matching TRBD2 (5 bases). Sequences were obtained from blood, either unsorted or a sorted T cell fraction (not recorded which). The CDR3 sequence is CSAPEGSSTDTQYF. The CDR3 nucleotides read TGCAGCGCCCCCGAGGGTTCTAGCACAGATACGCAGTATTTT.